A selection of T cell receptor beta chains follows, all from one sample in a study of blood T cells in healthy people across ages. Each CDR3 protein is one row after TCRdb ran MiXCR on the 5' RACE reads. The table shows approximately 790,000 distinct CDR3 sequences, with around 62% occurring only once. Sequencing input: blood. The receptors were sampled from a man between 25 and 39 years old in good health. The CDR3 runs from the conserved cysteine through the conserved F or W. A D gene is named only where the DNA matches it firmly. Clone size is stated in some rows and not others, as once, few, many or a class when expanded.

CASSRRYPGSSEGTEAFF TGTGCCAGCAGTCGTCGCTACCCTGGGTCGAGCGAAGGCACTGAAGCTTTCTTT - - TRBJ1-1 TRBV6-1
CASSSKPGQTYEQYF TGTGCCAGCAGCTCGAAACCGGGACAGACCTACGAGCAGTACTTC TRBD1 - TRBJ2-7 TRBV5-4
CASSTSAGYGYTF TGTGCCAGCAGCACCTCAGCAGGGTATGGCTACACCTTC - - TRBJ1-2 TRBV3-1
CASNKDRGNYNEQFF TGTGCCAGCAATAAGGACAGGGGGAACTACAATGAGCAGTTCTTC TRBD1 - TRBJ2-1 TRBV12-3/TRBV12-4
CASSGTTNANEKLFF TGTGCCAGCAGCGGGACAACGAACGCTAATGAAAAACTGTTTTTT - once TRBJ1-4 TRBV28
CASVKGAYEQYF TGTGCCAGCGTGAAGGGAGCCTACGAGCAGTACTTC - - TRBJ2-7 TRBV27
CAGSSGTGGSYEQYF TGTGCCGGCAGCTCTGGGACAGGGGGCTCCTACGAGCAGTACTTC TRBD1 - TRBJ2-7 TRBV13
CSAKSEGAWTLHF TGCAGTGCGAAGTCGGAGGGGGCTTGGACCCTCCACTTT TRBD1 - TRBJ1-6 TRBV20-1
CASSGLRGSNQPQHF TGTGCCAGCAGCGGACTCAGGGGTAGCAATCAGCCCCAGCATTTT - - TRBJ1-5 TRBV7-2
CASSLSASNQPRHF TGTGCCAGCAGCTTATCAGCTAGCAATCAGCCCCGGCATTTT - - TRBJ1-5 TRBV7-2
CASSLNSGGAVADTQYF TGTGCCAGCAGCTTAAATAGCGGGGGGGCGGTGGCAGATACGCAGTATTTT TRBD2 - TRBJ2-3 TRBV7-2
CASSLTGGIRSYNSPLHF TGTGCCAGCAGCTTAACAGGGGGAATTCGATCCTATAATTCACCCCTCCACTTT TRBD1 - TRBJ1-6 TRBV11-2
CSVRDRQETQYF TGCAGCGTTAGGGACAGGCAAGAGACCCAGTACTTC TRBD1 - TRBJ2-5 TRBV29-1
CASTGEETQYF TGTGCCAGCACAGGGGAAGAGACCCAGTACTTC - - TRBJ2-5 TRBV6-1
CASSPSGSSANYGYTF TGTGCCAGCAGCCCCTCAGGGAGTTCAGCTAACTATGGCTACACCTTC - few TRBJ1-2 TRBV9
CASSEAETENYGYTF TGTGCCAGCAGTGAAGCTGAGACGGAGAACTATGGCTACACCTTC - - TRBJ1-2 TRBV6-1
CASSQETSGGNTGELFF TGCGCCAGCAGCCAGGAAACTAGCGGGGGAAACACCGGGGAGCTGTTTTTT TRBD2 - TRBJ2-2 TRBV4-3
CASSWDRGEQFF TGTGCCAGCAGCTGGGATCGTGGTGAGCAGTTCTTC - few TRBJ2-1 TRBV7-3
CASSQDSGPSYEQYF TGCGCCAGCAGCCAAGATAGTGGCCCTTCCTACGAGCAGTACTTC - - TRBJ2-7 TRBV4-3
CASSLYGEGYEQYF TGTGCCAGCAGCTTATACGGGGAAGGGTACGAGCAGTACTTC - - TRBJ2-7 TRBV7-6
CASSQDRGGGGYEQYF TGCGCCAGCAGCCAAGATCGAGGCGGCGGGGGCTACGAGCAGTACTTC TRBD2 - TRBJ2-7 TRBV4-3
CASKASGGYNEQFF TGCGCCAGCAAGGCTAGCGGGGGCTACAATGAGCAGTTCTTC TRBD2 few TRBJ2-1 TRBV5-1
CASSWNDRRQETQYF TGTGCCAGCAGTTGGAATGACAGAAGACAAGAGACCCAGTACTTC - - TRBJ2-5 TRBV6-2/TRBV6-3
CATSDLGTGRLTDTQYF TGTGCCACCAGTGATTTAGGGACAGGGAGATTAACAGATACGCAGTATTTT TRBD1 - TRBJ2-3 TRBV24-1
CASSSRTGRQKLFF TGTGCCAGCAGCTCCCGGACAGGGCGGCAAAAACTGTTTTTT TRBD1 - TRBJ1-4 TRBV7-2
CSVEGVGGNPYEQYF TGCAGCGTTGAAGGGGTCGGGGGGAACCCCTACGAGCAGTACTTC TRBD2 - TRBJ2-7 TRBV29-1
CASSLQKGTTGTQYF TGTGCCAGCAGTCTACAAAAGGGCACCACAGGTACGCAGTATTTT - - TRBJ2-3 TRBV12-3/TRBV12-4
CAISEESGDTDTQYF TGTGCCATCAGTGAGGAGTCGGGGGACACAGATACGCAGTATTTT - once TRBJ2-3 TRBV10-3
CASSPEWSTDTQYF TGTGCCAGCAGCCCGGAGTGGAGCACAGATACGCAGTATTTT - - TRBJ2-3 TRBV5-5
CASSQQGGVYNEQFF TGTGCCAGCAGTCAACAGGGAGGCGTCTACAATGAGCAGTTCTTC - few TRBJ2-1 TRBV12-3/TRBV12-4